Below are 3 T cell receptor beta chains sequenced from a single sample in a study of blood T cell repertoires in COVID-19. Sequencing was performed with immunoSEQ multiplex PCR; in TCRdb, only in-frame clones are kept and a portion is missing. The sample holds some 120,000 clones, 85% to 90% seen once. Source material: peripheral blood. The receptors were gathered from a man between 65 and 79 years old with active or convalescent COVID-19.

This sequence joins TRBV5-4 and TRBJ2-1; D uncertain. The germline CDR1 and CDR2 sequences are SGHNT and YYREEE (reference sequence). This CDR3 comprises 12 residues. V was clipped by 4 bases and J by 10 bases, with 12 bases between them. The CDR3 loop reads CASSLNAREQFF. The CDR3 DNA follows: TGTGCCAGCAGCCTCAACGCCAGGGAGCAGTTCTTC.

Only one count was recorded for this clone. This chain connects TRBV7-8 to TRBJ1-1; maybe TRBD1 (5 bases). Between the trimmed V and J ends, which lost 4 bases and 6 bases, there was a span of 12 bases. This CDR3 has 13 residues. Germline CDR1 is SGHVS and CDR2 is FQNEAQ. CDR3 bases: TGTGCCAGCAGCTGGGGCAGGGCATCTGAAGCTTTCTTT. Amino acids: CASSWGRASEAFF.

The chain recombines TRBV11-2 with TRBJ1-4; 8 bases match TRBD1. The CDR3 is made up of 14 amino acids. Germline CDR1 and CDR2: SGHAT and FQNNGV. The J segment lost 5 bases and the V segment lost 3 bases, leaving 2 bases of the junction unmatched. The CDR3 spells CASSFRDRNEKLFF. The CDR3 DNA is TGTGCCAGCAGCTTCCGGGACAGGAATGAAAAACTGTTTTTT.